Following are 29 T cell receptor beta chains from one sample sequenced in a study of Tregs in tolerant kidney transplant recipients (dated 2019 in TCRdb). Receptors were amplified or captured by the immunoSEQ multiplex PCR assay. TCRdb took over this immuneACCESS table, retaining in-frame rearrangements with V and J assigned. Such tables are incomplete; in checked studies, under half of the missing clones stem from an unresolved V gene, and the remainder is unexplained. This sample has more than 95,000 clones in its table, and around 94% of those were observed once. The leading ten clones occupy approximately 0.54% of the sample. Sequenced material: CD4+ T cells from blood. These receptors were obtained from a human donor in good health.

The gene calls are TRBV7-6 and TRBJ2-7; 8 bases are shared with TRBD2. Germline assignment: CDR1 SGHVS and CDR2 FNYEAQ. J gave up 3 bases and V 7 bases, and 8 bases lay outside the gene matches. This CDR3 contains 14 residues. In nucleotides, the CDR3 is TGTGCCAGCACCGCGGGGGGAGCGGGCTACGAGCAGTACTTC. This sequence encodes CASTAGGAGYEQYF.

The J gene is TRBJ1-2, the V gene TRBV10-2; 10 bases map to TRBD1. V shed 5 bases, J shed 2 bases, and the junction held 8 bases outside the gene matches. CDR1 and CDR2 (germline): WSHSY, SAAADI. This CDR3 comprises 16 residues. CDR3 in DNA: TGCGCCAGCAGTTTTGAGCCGGGACAGGGGAACTATGGCTACACCTTC. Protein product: CASSFEPGQGNYGYTF.

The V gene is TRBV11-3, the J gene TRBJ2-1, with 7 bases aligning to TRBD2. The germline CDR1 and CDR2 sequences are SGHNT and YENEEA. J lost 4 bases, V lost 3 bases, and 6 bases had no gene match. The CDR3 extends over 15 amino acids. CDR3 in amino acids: CASSFGGGIYNEQFF. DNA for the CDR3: TGTGCCAGCAGCTTCGGGGGAGGGATATACAATGAGCAGTTCTTC.

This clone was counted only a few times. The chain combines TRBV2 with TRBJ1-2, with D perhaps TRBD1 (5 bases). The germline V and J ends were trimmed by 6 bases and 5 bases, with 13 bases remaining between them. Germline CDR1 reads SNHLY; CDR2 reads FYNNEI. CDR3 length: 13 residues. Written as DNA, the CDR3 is TGTGCCAGCAGGTCAAGACAGACTTATGGCTACACCTTC. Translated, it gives CASRSRQTYGYTF.

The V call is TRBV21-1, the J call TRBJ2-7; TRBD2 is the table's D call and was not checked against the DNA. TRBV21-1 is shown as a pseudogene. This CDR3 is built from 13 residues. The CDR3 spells CASSKEAGYEQYF. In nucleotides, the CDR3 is TGTGCCAGCAGCAAAGAGGCGGGCTACGAGCAGTACTTC.

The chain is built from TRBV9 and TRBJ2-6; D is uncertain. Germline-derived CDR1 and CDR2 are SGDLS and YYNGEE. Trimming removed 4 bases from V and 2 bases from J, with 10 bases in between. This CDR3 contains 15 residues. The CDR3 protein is CASSPASPGANVLTF. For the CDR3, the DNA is TGTGCCAGCAGCCCAGCTTCCCCTGGGGCCAACGTCCTGACTTTC.

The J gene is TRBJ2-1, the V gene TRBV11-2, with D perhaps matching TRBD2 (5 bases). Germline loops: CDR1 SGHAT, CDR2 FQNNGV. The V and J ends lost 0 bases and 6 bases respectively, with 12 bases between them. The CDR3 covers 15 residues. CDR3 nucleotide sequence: TGTGCCAGCAGCTTAGAACGGGTAGCGCCCAATGAGCAGTTCTTC. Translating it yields CASSLERVAPNEQFF.

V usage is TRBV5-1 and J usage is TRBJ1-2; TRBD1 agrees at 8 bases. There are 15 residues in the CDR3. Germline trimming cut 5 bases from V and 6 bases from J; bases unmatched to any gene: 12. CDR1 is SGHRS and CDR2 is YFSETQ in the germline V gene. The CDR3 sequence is CASREGQGAGDGYTF. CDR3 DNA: TGCGCCAGCAGGGAAGGACAGGGCGCGGGGGATGGCTACACCTTC.

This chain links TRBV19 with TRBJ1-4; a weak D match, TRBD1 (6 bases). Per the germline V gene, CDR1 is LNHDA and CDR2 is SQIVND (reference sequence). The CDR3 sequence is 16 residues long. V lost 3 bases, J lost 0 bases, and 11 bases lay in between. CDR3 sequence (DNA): TGTGCCAGTAGTATGGGGACATTTGCAACTAATGAAAAACTGTTTTTT. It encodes CASSMGTFATNEKLFF.

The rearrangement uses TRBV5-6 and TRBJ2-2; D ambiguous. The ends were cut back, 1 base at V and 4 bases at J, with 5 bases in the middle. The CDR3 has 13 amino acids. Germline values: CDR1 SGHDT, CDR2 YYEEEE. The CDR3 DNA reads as TGTGCCAGCAGCTTGCAAGCCACCGGGGAGCTGTTTTTT. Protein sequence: CASSLQATGELFF.

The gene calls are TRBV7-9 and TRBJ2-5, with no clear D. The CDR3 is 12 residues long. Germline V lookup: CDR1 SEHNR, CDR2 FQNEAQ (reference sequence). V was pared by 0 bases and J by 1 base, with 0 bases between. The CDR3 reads CASSLAQETQYF. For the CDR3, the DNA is TGTGCCAGCAGCTTAGCCCAAGAGACCCAGTACTTC.

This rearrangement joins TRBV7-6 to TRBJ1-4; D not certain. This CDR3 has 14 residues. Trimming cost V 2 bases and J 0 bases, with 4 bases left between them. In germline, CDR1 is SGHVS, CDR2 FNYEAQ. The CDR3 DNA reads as TGTGCCAGCAGCTTAACCCCAACTAATGAAAAACTGTTTTTT. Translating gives CASSLTPTNEKLFF. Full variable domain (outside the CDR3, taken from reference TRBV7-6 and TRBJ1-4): GAGVSQSPRYKVTKRGQDVALRCDPISGHVSLYWYRQALGQGPEFLTYFNYEAQQDKSGLPNDRFSAERPEGSISTLTIQRTEQRDSAMYRCASSLTPTNEKLFFGSGTQLSVL.

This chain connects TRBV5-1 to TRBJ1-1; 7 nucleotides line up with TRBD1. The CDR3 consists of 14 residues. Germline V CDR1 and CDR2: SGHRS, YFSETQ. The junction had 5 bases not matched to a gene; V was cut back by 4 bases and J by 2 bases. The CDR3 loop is CASSPDRVNTEAFF. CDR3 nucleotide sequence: TGCGCCAGCAGCCCCGACAGGGTTAACACTGAAGCTTTCTTT.

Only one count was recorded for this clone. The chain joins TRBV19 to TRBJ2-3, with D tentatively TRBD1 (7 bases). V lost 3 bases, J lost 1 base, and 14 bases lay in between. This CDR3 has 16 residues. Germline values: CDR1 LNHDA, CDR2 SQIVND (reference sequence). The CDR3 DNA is TGTGCCAGTAGTATTTCAGGGGGGACTGGCACAGATACGCAGTATTTT. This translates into CASSISGGTGTDTQYF. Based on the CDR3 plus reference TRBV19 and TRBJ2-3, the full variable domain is DGGITQSPKYLFRKEGQNVTLSCEQNLNHDAMYWYRQDPGQGLRLIYYSQIVNDFQKGDIAEGYSVSREKKESFPLTVTSAQKNPTAFYLCASSISGGTGTDTQYFGPGTRLTVL.

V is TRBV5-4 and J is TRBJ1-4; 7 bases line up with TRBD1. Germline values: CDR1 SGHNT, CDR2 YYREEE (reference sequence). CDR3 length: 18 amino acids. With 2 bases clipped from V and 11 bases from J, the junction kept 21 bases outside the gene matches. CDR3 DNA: TGTGCCAGCAGCTTTAGACAGGGAGGGATCTGGGGCCCGATTAAACTGTTTTTT. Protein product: CASSFRQGGIWGPIKLFF.

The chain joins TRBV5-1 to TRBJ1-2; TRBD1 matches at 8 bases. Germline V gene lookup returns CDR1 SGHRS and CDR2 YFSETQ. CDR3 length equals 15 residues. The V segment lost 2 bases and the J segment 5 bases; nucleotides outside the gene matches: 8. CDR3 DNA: TGCGCCAGCAGCTTATCAGGGGGCGCAGGTTATGGCTACACCTTC. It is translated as CASSLSGGAGYGYTF.

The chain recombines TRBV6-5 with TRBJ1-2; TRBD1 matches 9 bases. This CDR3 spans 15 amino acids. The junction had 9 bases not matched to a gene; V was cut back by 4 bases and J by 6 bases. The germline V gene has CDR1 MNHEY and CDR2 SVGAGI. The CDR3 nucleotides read TGTGCCAGCAGTTTACTGGGGACAGGGCGGCATGGCTACACCTTC. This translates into CASSLLGTGRHGYTF.

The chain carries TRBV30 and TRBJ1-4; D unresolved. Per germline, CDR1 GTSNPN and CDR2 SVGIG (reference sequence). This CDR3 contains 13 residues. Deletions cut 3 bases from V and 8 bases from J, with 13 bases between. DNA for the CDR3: TGTGCCTGGAGAACTCCCGCAGTAGAAAAACTGTTTTTT. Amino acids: CAWRTPAVEKLFF.

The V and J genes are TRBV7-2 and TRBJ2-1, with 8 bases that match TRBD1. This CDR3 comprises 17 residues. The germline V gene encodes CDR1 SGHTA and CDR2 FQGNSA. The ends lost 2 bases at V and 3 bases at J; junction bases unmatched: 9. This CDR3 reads CASSLKSSGGGYNEQFF. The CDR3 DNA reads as TGTGCCAGCAGCTTAAAGTCGTCAGGGGGCGGCTACAATGAGCAGTTCTTC. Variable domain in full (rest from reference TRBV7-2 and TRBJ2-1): GAGVSQSPSNKVTEKGKDVELRCDPISGHTALYWYRQSLGQGLEFLIYFQGNSAPDKSGLPSDRFSAERTGGSVSTLTIQRTQQEDSAVYLCASSLKSSGGGYNEQFFGPGTRLTVL.

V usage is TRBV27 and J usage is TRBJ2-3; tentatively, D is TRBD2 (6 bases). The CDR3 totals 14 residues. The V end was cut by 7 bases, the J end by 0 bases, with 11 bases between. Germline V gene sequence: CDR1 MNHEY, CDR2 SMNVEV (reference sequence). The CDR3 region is CASKAGSSTDTQYF. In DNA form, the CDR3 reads TGTGCCAGCAAAGCGGGTTCTAGCACAGATACGCAGTATTTT.

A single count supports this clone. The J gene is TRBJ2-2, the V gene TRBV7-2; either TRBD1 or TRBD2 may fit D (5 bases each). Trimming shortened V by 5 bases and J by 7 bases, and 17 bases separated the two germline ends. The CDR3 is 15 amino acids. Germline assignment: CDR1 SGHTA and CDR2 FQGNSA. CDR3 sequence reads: CASSPLTGARGELFF. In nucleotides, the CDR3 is TGTGCCAGCAGCCCATTGACCGGGGCTCGCGGGGAGCTGTTTTTT.

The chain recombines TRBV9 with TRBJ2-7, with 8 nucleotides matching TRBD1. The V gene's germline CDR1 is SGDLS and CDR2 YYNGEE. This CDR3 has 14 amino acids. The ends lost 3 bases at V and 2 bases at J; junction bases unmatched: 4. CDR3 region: CASSGTGSAYEQYF. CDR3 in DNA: TGTGCCAGCAGCGGGACAGGGAGCGCCTACGAGCAGTACTTC.

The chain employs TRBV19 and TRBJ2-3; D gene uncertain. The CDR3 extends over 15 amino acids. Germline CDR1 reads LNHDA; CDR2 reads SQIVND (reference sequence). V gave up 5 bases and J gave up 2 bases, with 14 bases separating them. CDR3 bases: TGTGCCAGTAGTCTGGACGAGTCTGACACAGATACGCAGTATTTT. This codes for CASSLDESDTDTQYF.

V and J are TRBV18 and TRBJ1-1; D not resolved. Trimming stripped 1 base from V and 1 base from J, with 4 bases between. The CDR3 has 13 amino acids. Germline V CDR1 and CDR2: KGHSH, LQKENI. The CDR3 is CASSPQRNTEAFF. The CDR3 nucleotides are TGTGCCAGCTCACCACAGAGGAACACTGAAGCTTTCTTT.

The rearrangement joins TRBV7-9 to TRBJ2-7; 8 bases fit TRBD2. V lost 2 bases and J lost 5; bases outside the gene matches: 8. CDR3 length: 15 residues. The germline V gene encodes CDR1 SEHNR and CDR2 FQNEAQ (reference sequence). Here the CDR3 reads CASSLPSRGADEQYF. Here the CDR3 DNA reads TGTGCCAGCAGCTTACCTTCGCGGGGGGCGGACGAGCAGTACTTC.

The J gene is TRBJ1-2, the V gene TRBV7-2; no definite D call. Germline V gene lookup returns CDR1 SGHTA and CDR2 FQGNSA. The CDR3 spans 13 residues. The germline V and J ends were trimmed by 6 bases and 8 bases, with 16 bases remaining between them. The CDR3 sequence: CASSSDPKAGYTF. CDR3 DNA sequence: TGTGCCAGCAGTTCGGACCCCAAGGCGGGCTACACCTTC. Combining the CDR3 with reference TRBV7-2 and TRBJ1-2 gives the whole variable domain GAGVSQSPSNKVTEKGKDVELRCDPISGHTALYWYRQSLGQGLEFLIYFQGNSAPDKSGLPSDRFSAERTGGSVSTLTIQRTQQEDSAVYLCASSSDPKAGYTFGSGTRLTVV.

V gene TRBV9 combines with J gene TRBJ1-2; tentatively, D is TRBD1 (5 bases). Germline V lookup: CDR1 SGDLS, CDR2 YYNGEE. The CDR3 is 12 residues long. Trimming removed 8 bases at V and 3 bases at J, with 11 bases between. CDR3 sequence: CASGGPDYGYTF. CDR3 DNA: TGTGCCAGTGGGGGTCCGGACTATGGCTACACCTTC.

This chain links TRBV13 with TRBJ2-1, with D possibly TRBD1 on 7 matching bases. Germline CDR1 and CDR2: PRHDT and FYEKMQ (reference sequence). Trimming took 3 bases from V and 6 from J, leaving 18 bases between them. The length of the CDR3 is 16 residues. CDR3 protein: CASSFQARGARNEQFF. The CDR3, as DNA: TGTGCCAGCAGCTTCCAGGCCAGGGGGGCCCGCAATGAGCAGTTCTTC.

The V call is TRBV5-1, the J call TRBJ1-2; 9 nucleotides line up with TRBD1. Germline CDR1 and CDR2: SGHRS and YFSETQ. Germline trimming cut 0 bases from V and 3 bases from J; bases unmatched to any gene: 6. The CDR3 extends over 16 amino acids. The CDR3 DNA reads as TGCGCCAGCAGCTTGGCCTCATGGACAGGGGACTATGGCTACACCTTC. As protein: CASSLASWTGDYGYTF. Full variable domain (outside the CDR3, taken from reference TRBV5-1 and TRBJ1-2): KAGVTQTPRYLIKTRGQQVTLSCSPISGHRSVSWYQQTPGQGLQFLFEYFSETQRNKGNFPGRFSGRQFSNSRSEMNVSTLELGDSALYLCASSLASWTGDYGYTFGSGTRLTVV.